This T cell receptor beta chain is drawn from a study of T cells in Graves' hyperthyroidism and ophthalmopathy. The study's findings and limits: The model's output predicted ophthalmopathy at a median of about 5.9 months prior to onset.

Germline V gene lookup returns CDR1 SEHNR and CDR2 FQNEAQ (reference sequence). Trimming shortened V by 5 bases and J by 5 bases, and 14 bases separated the two germline ends. The CDR3 runs to 14 residues. In the case of this clonotype: Its cognate antigen is unknown.

Amplification yielded TCR beta CDR3 regions, with RNA transcripts as the source. First-round RT-PCR targeting the TCR CDR3 was performed with the HTBI primer set. One entry per CDR3 protein, called by TCRdb with MiXCR from the multiplex PCR reads. The sample yields 700,000 to 950,000 distinct CDR3 sequences, 30% to 40% seen once. Patients aged 18 to 65 had newly diagnosed hyperthyroidism of under 2 months' duration. Pregnant or lactating patients were excluded, as were those with uncontrolled infection or other autoimmune disease. The receptor was derived from a woman aged 40 to 50 with Graves' hyperthyroidism. V and J are TRBV7-9 and TRBJ2-3; D is unresolved. Sample: blood. DNA of the CDR3: TGTGCCAGCAGCCAAGGGTTAAGGATAGATACGCAGTATTTT. Translating gives CASSQGLRIDTQYF.